This T cell receptor (beta chain) was retrieved from a study of neurological immune-mediated disorders. TCRdb fed the 5' RACE reads into MiXCR, producing one record per CDR3 protein. Here the sample spans some 66,000 distinct CDR3 sequences, around 3.1% being singletons. Germline values: CDR1 SGHVS, CDR2 FNYEAQ. The V and J ends lost 4 bases and 4 bases, in that order; junction bases with no gene match: 9. This CDR3 spans 17 amino acids. The sequencing input was PBMCs. This clonotype was obtained from a man aged 35 to 55 with multiple sclerosis. The chain has TRBV7-6 and TRBJ2-3; 12 bases line up with TRBD2. As DNA, the CDR3 is TGTGCCAGCAGCTCCGCCGGGGGACTAGCGGGCTCAGATACGCAGTATTTT. This translates into CASSSAGGLAGSDTQYF.